This TCR beta chain came from a study of blood T cell repertoires in COVID-19. Study summary: The samples span acute and convalescent COVID-19 from the United States, Italy and Spain.

Seattle enrolled patients during active infection and tracked them longitudinally. The repertoire was sequenced with immunoSEQ multiplex PCR; TCRdb's copy has only in-frame clones and lacks some. The profile shows under 250,000 clones, 85% to 90% of them singletons. The CDR3 has 13 amino acids. V was cut by 4 bases and J by 7 bases, with 11 bases left in between. Germline CDR1 is SEHNR and CDR2 is FQNEAQ (reference sequence). The chain carries TRBV7-9 and TRBJ2-1; D is perhaps TRBD1 (6 bases). The source is a man aged 45 to 65 with COVID-19, enrolled during active disease. Source material: peripheral blood. The DNA for the CDR3 is TGTGCCAGCAGCTCGACAGGTGGGAATGAGCAGTTCTTC. Its translation is CASSSTGGNEQFF.